Listed here is a single T cell receptor (beta chain). This sample stems from a study of cytomegalovirus exposure and HLA in healthy donors. Some clones are missing from TCRdb's copy, which holds only in-frame ones; the method was immunoSEQ multiplex PCR. The sample includes some 140,000 clones, over 80% seen only once; the top ten take roughly 6.4%. Germline V gives CDR1 MGHDK, CDR2 SYGVNS. Trimming removed 4 bases at V and 5 bases at J, with 13 bases between. The CDR3 length is 14 residues. This receptor was obtained from a woman between 25 and 40 years old in good health and CMV-seropositive. The rearrangement joins TRBV25-1 to TRBJ2-3, with D perhaps matching TRBD1 (5 bases). The sample comprised PBMCs. The CDR3 loop is CASSVAGNKDTQYF. The DNA for the CDR3 is TGTGCCAGCAGTGTGGCAGGGAATAAAGATACGCAGTATTTT.